A single sample gave rise to the 25 T cell receptor beta chains below, sequenced in a study of cytomegalovirus exposure and HLA in healthy donors. This table comes from immunoSEQ multiplex PCR, and its TCRdb copy is limited to in-frame clones, with some not included. Seen here are tens of thousands of clones, over 80% observed once, and the top ten hold around 3%. Sequenced material: PBMCs. These TCRs come from a man aged 25-40 years in good health and CMV-seronegative.

In DNA, the CDR3 is TGTGCCATACGACAGGTTAAGGGGCACACTGAAGCTTTCTTT. It is translated as CAIRQVKGHTEAFF. This chain joins TRBV10-3 and TRBJ1-1, with D perhaps matching TRBD1 (6 bases). Trimming left V 9 bases short and J 3 bases short, with 17 bases between. The CDR3 is made up of 14 amino acids. Germline-derived CDR1 and CDR2 are ENHRY and SYGVKD.

CDR3: CASSLVQVSNYGYTF. As DNA, the CDR3 is TGTGCCAGCAGCTTAGTACAAGTCTCCAACTATGGCTACACCTTC. The chain joins TRBV7-2 to TRBJ1-2; D not certain. This CDR3 spans 15 amino acids. Germline CDR1 reads SGHTA; CDR2 reads FQGNSA. With 1 base removed from V and 2 bases from J, the gap between germline ends came to 11 bases.

The chain combines TRBV7-2 with TRBJ1-2; 8 bases are a match to TRBD1. The V gene's germline CDR1 is SGHTA and CDR2 FQGNSA. This CDR3 is 16 amino acids long. The V and J ends lost 4 bases and 5 bases, in that order; junction bases with no gene match: 12. In DNA, the CDR3 is TGTGCCAGCAGCTCAGGGGGCGCCGGCATATTGTATGGCTACACCTTC. Its translation: CASSSGGAGILYGYTF. The variable domain in full, completed from reference TRBV7-2 and TRBJ1-2, reads GAGVSQSPSNKVTEKGKDVELRCDPISGHTALYWYRQSLGQGLEFLIYFQGNSAPDKSGLPSDRFSAERTGGSVSTLTIQRTQQEDSAVYLCASSSGGAGILYGYTFGSGTRLTVV.

This clone has just a few counts. The chain uses TRBV28 and TRBJ2-7; a weak D match, TRBD1 (5 bases). Germline CDR1 and CDR2: MDHEN and SYDVKM. The CDR3 length is 13 residues. Trimming pared 7 bases from V and 0 bases from J, leaving 10 bases between. CDR3 nucleotide sequence: TGTGCCAGCACCGAGACAGTCTCCTACGAGCAGTACTTC. This codes for CASTETVSYEQYF.

V is TRBV6-5 and J is TRBJ2-7; 8 bases line up with TRBD1. The V gene end was trimmed by 2 bases and the J gene end by 0 bases; junction bases not matched to a gene: 6. This CDR3 spans 16 amino acids. CDR1 and CDR2 (germline): MNHEY, SVGAGI. CDR3: CASSYLLGTGSYEQYF. The CDR3 DNA reads TGTGCCAGCAGTTACCTCCTCGGGACAGGCTCCTACGAGCAGTACTTC.

The chain joins TRBV5-1 to TRBJ2-5; 8 bases match TRBD1. Germline loops: CDR1 SGHRS, CDR2 YFSETQ. The CDR3 has 15 amino acids. V gave up 3 bases and J gave up 3 bases; unmatched junction bases: 7. The CDR3 nucleotides read TGCGCCAGCAGCTCCCTGACAGGGGCGGAAGAGACCCAGTACTTC. It yields the protein CASSSLTGAEETQYF.

The chain is built from TRBV6-5 and TRBJ1-2, with 9 bases fitting TRBD1. The V gene end was trimmed by 0 bases and the J gene end by 8 bases; junction bases not matched to a gene: 7. The CDR3 loop spans 15 amino acids. The germline gives CDR1 MNHEY, CDR2 SVGAGI. CDR3 sequence (DNA): TGTGCCAGCAGTTACTCGACAGGGGGAGTGTGGGGCTACACCTTC. This gives the protein CASSYSTGGVWGYTF.

The rearrangement uses TRBV4-2 and TRBJ2-3, with TRBD1 identical over 8 bases. J gave up 0 bases and V 1 base, and 3 bases lay outside the gene matches. CDR1 is LGHNA and CDR2 is YNFKEQ in the germline V gene. This CDR3 is 16 amino acids long. The CDR3 DNA follows: TGTGCCAGCAGCCAAGCCCAGGGGGCCAGCACAGATACGCAGTATTTT. It translates to CASSQAQGASTDTQYF.

The chain links TRBV6-5 to TRBJ2-3, with a possible D match to TRBD2 (6 bases). From germline, CDR1 is MNHEY and CDR2 SVGAGI. The CDR3 contains 15 residues. Trimming stripped 6 bases from V and 2 bases from J, with 15 bases between. The CDR3 coding sequence is TGTGCCAGCAGCCGGAGGGCCGATACCACAGATACGCAGTATTTT. Protein sequence: CASSRRADTTDTQYF.

J is TRBJ1-2 and V is TRBV19; 7 positions agree with TRBD1. Losses at the gene ends were 7 bases for V and 2 bases for J; bases not matched to a gene: 7. CDR3 length: 14 residues. CDR1 and CDR2 (germline): LNHDA, SQIVND (reference sequence). CDR3 in amino acids: CASTRTGLNYGYTF. Here the CDR3 DNA reads TGTGCCAGTACCAGGACAGGCCTAAACTATGGCTACACCTTC. The whole variable domain, filled in from reference TRBV19 and TRBJ1-2, reads DGGITQSPKYLFRKEGQNVTLSCEQNLNHDAMYWYRQDPGQGLRLIYYSQIVNDFQKGDIAEGYSVSREKKESFPLTVTSAQKNPTAFYLCASTRTGLNYGYTFGSGTRLTVV.

The chain carries TRBV2 and TRBJ2-2; unclear D gene. Trimming shortened V by 3 bases and J by 6 bases, and 11 bases separated the two germline ends. From germline, CDR1 is SNHLY and CDR2 FYNNEI. The CDR3 has 14 amino acids. CDR3: CASSDVFVAGELFF. DNA of the CDR3: TGTGCCAGCAGTGACGTGTTTGTTGCCGGGGAGCTGTTTTTT. The whole variable domain, remainder taken from reference TRBV2 and TRBJ2-2, is EPEVTQTPSHQVTQMGQEVILRCVPISNHLYFYWYRQILGQKVEFLVSFYNNEISEKSEIFDDQFSVERPDGSNFTLKIRSTKLEDSAMYFCASSDVFVAGELFFGEGSRLTVL.

V usage is TRBV7-3 and J usage is TRBJ2-1; 7 bases are shared with TRBD2. Trimming took 5 bases from V and 8 from J; bases not matched to a gene: 9. Germline CDR1 SGHTA, CDR2 FQGTGA. This CDR3 contains 14 residues. This CDR3 reads CASSPSWTSDEQFF. The CDR3 DNA is TGTGCCAGCAGCCCATCGTGGACTAGTGATGAGCAGTTCTTC.

This clone was detected only once. CDR3 sequence (DNA): TGTGCCAGCAGCGTACGCGACTTGGAGCCCCAGCATTTT. Translation: CASSVRDLEPQHF. This chain links TRBV9 with TRBJ1-5; unclear D gene. Per germline, CDR1 SGDLS and CDR2 YYNGEE. The germline V and J ends were trimmed by 1 base and 8 bases, with 10 bases remaining between them. This CDR3 contains 13 residues. Variable domain in full (rest from reference TRBV9 and TRBJ1-5): DSGVTQTPKHLITATGQRVTLRCSPRSGDLSVYWYQQSLDQGLQFLIQYYNGEERAKGNILERFSAQQFPDLHSELNLSSLELGDSALYFCASSVRDLEPQHFGDGTRLSIL.

V gene TRBV11-2 combines with J gene TRBJ1-1, with 7 bases lining up with TRBD1. CDR1 SGHAT and CDR2 FQNNGV come from the germline V gene. The CDR3 sequence is 15 residues long. Trimming took 6 bases from V and 1 from J; bases not matched to a gene: 8. The CDR3 here is CASRPLGTANTEAFF. The CDR3 DNA follows: TGTGCCAGCAGACCTCTTGGGACAGCGAACACTGAAGCTTTCTTT.

The gene calls are TRBV19 and TRBJ2-2, with a tentative D call TRBD2 (6 bases). The V gene lost 2 bases and the J gene lost 7 bases, with 8 bases spanning the gap. From germline, CDR1 is LNHDA and CDR2 SQIVND (reference sequence). This CDR3 is 13 amino acids long. The CDR3, as DNA: TGTGCCAGTAGTATACGGCGGGGCGGGGAGCTGTTTTTT. It is translated as CASSIRRGGELFF.

Concerning this clone itself: The same CDR3 arises from other DNA sequences in this sample as well. The chain recombines TRBV6-1 with TRBJ2-3, with 14 bases matching TRBD2. V trimming: 4 bases; J trimming: 4 bases; junction bases outside the gene matches: 1. The CDR3 runs 15 residues. From germline, CDR1 is MNHNS and CDR2 SASEGT. Written as DNA, the CDR3 is TGTGCCAGCAGTGGACTAGCGGGGGGGCCAGATACGCAGTATTTT. Amino acids: CASSGLAGGPDTQYF.

This chain uses TRBV5-1 with TRBJ1-5, with 7 bases that match TRBD1. The V gene's germline CDR1 is SGHRS and CDR2 YFSETQ. Trimming removed 4 bases from V and 4 bases from J; junction bases left unmatched: 2. The CDR3 loop spans 13 amino acids. CDR3: CASSQGQNQPQHF. Here the CDR3 DNA reads TGCGCCAGCAGCCAGGGACAGAATCAGCCCCAGCATTTT.

The chain has TRBV13 and TRBJ1-2; 8 bases agree with TRBD1. The germline CDR1 and CDR2 sequences are PRHDT and FYEKMQ (reference sequence). CDR3 length: 16 amino acids. V trimming: 5 bases; J trimming: 0 bases; junction bases outside the gene matches: 8. CDR3 coding DNA: TGTGCCAGCAGCCCGCGGACAGGGCGTCCTAACTATGGCTACACCTTC. This gives the protein CASSPRTGRPNYGYTF.

The CDR3 reads CASSPSPTGNQPQHF. In nucleotides, the CDR3 is TGTGCCAGCTCTCCTTCCCCTACCGGCAATCAGCCCCAGCATTTT. The V gene is TRBV7-2, the J gene TRBJ1-5, with D unresolved. Germline V CDR1 and CDR2: SGHTA, FQGNSA. Trimming took off 8 bases at V and 2 bases at J, with 16 bases between the two ends. The CDR3 sequence is 15 residues long. The full variable domain, its missing parts supplied by reference TRBV7-2 and TRBJ1-5, is GAGVSQSPSNKVTEKGKDVELRCDPISGHTALYWYRQSLGQGLEFLIYFQGNSAPDKSGLPSDRFSAERTGGSVSTLTIQRTQQEDSAVYLCASSPSPTGNQPQHFGDGTRLSIL.

This chain uses TRBV18 with TRBJ1-1; possible D gene TRBD1, 5 bases. Deletions cut 0 bases from V and 5 bases from J, with 13 bases between. This CDR3 is 15 amino acids long. Per the germline V gene, CDR1 is KGHSH and CDR2 is LQKENI. CDR3 protein: CASSPPVGDRTEAFF. The CDR3 DNA is TGTGCCAGCTCACCACCGGTAGGGGATCGTACTGAAGCTTTCTTT.

The gene calls are TRBV28 and TRBJ2-2; 8 positions agree with TRBD2. This CDR3 is built from 15 residues. Germline values: CDR1 MDHEN, CDR2 SYDVKM. The V segment lost 6 bases and the J segment 2 bases; nucleotides outside the gene matches: 5. The CDR3 region has the DNA TGTGCCAGCAGACCGGGGGGGGAAAACACCGGGGAGCTGTTTTTT. Encoded protein: CASRPGGENTGELFF.

This sequence joins TRBV9 and TRBJ2-7; 8 bases align to TRBD1. Trimming cost V 6 bases and J 0 bases; bases outside gene matches: 8. Germline CDR1 reads SGDLS; CDR2 reads YYNGEE. CDR3 length equals 15 residues. CDR3 amino acids: CASTQGTGPSYEQYF. CDR3 bases: TGTGCCAGCACCCAAGGGACAGGCCCCTCCTACGAGCAGTACTTC.

A single count supports this clone. The chain uses TRBV4-3 and TRBJ2-1; TRBD2 aligns across 16 bases. V gave up 3 bases and J gave up 1 base; unmatched junction bases: 12. This CDR3 spans 21 amino acids. Per germline, CDR1 LGHNA and CDR2 YSLEER. CDR3 in amino acids: CASSQRFVGLAGGRSYNEQFF. The CDR3 region has the DNA TGCGCCAGCAGCCAGCGGTTCGTGGGACTAGCGGGGGGGCGGTCCTACAATGAGCAGTTCTTC.

J is TRBJ2-2 and V is TRBV2, with 8 bases that match TRBD1. The CDR3 runs 17 residues. The junction had 16 bases not matched to a gene; V was cut back by 7 bases and J by 6 bases. Germline CDR1 SNHLY, CDR2 FYNNEI. The CDR3 nucleotides are TGTGCCAGCAACAGACAACGGCGGCAGGGGGCGGCCGGGGAGCTGTTTTTT. Residues: CASNRQRRQGAAGELFF.

The V gene is TRBV19, the J gene TRBJ2-2, with a tentative D call TRBD1 (5 bases). Germline CDR1 is LNHDA and CDR2 is SQIVND (reference sequence). V lost 7 bases, J lost 4 bases, and 16 bases lay in between. The CDR3 is made up of 15 amino acids. This chain's CDR3 is CASTSGSTSTGELFF. The DNA for the CDR3 is TGTGCCAGTACCTCAGGGTCGACGAGCACCGGGGAGCTGTTTTTT.